This is a list of T cell receptor beta chains from one sample in a study of CD8 T cells in ankylosing spondylitis. TCRdb reanalysed the 5' RACE reads using MiXCR and keeps one entry per CDR3 protein. The data show hundreds of thousands of distinct CDR3 sequences, with 20% to 30% seen just once and just over 6.5% held by the top ten. The sequencing sample was made of blood, either unsorted or a sorted T cell fraction (not recorded which). These receptor sequences come from a male donor with ankylosing spondylitis or in good health (not recorded which). The CDR3 runs from the conserved cysteine through the conserved F or W. The D gene is left open where the match is weak. Expanded clones get a size class; other rows say once, few or many, or leave the size out.

j_gene | len | d_gene | abundance | v_gene | CDR3nt | CDR3aa
TRBJ2-7 | 14 | TRBD1 | . | TRBV27 | TGTGCCAGCAGGATGACAGGGGGCGCTTACGAGCAGTACTTC | CASRMTGGAYEQYF
TRBJ2-1 | 16 | TRBD2 | once | TRBV10-3 | TGTGCCATCAGTACCCCTAGCGGGAGGGAATACAATGAGCAGTTCTTC | CAISTPSGREYNEQFF
TRBJ1-5 | 16 | . | many | TRBV12-3/TRBV12-4 | TGTGCCAGCAGTTTAGGACAGGAATACCCGCGACAGCCCCAGCATTTT | CASSLGQEYPRQPQHF
TRBJ2-1 | 15 | TRBD2 | many | TRBV20-1 | TGCAGTGCTAGTAGTACTAGCGGGTTCTACAATGAGCAGTTCTTC | CSASSTSGFYNEQFF
TRBJ2-1 | 16 | . | . | TRBV5-6 | TGTGCCAGCAGCTTGGATACTAGCCCTCTCGGGAATGAGCAGTTCTTC | CASSLDTSPLGNEQFF
TRBJ2-5 | 13 | . | . | TRBV10-3 | TGTGCCATCGGTCAGACTGACCAAGAGACCCAGTACTTC | CAIGQTDQETQYF
TRBJ2-3 | 15 | TRBD1 | . | TRBV7-2 | TGTGCCAGCAGCTTACGTAGACAGGGGACAGATACGCAGTATTTT | CASSLRRQGTDTQYF
TRBJ2-7 | 13 | TRBD2 | . | TRBV29-1 | TGCAGCGTTGGTAGCGGGAGAAACTACGAGCAGTACTTC | CSVGSGRNYEQYF
TRBJ2-4 | 15 | . | . | TRBV15 | TGTGCCACCAGCAGAGATGGGACACTCCTTAACATTCAGTACTTC | CATSRDGTLLNIQYF
TRBJ2-2 | 16 | . | few | TRBV6-1 | TGTGCCAGCAGTGTCGGGCAGGGTCGGCTCTCTGGGGAGCTGTTTTTT | CASSVGQGRLSGELFF
TRBJ1-4 | 14 | . | many | TRBV5-1 | TGCGCCAGCAGCCGCGGGGTGGTTAATGAAAAACTGTTTTTT | CASSRGVVNEKLFF
TRBJ2-1 | 16 | TRBD2 | . | TRBV7-2 | TGTGCCAGCAGCATACAGGGACTAGCGCTTAACAATGAGCAGTTCTTC | CASSIQGLALNNEQFF
TRBJ1-3 | 15 | TRBD1 | many | TRBV20-1 | TGCAGTGCCCGGGCAGGGGGCAGCTCTGGAAACACCATATATTTT | CSARAGGSSGNTIYF
TRBJ2-2 | 14 | . | many | TRBV10-3 | TGTGCCATCAGCCCAGCGCCGAACACCGGGGAGCTGTTTTTT | CAISPAPNTGELFF
TRBJ2-7 | 14 | . | . | TRBV5-6 | TGTGCCAGCAGCTTTGACGGCAGGGCCCACGAGCAGTACTTC | CASSFDGRAHEQYF
TRBJ2-1 | 15 | . | . | TRBV27 | TGTGCCAGCAGAGTAGGAGGGACCACCTACAATGAGCAGTTCTTC | CASRVGGTTYNEQFF
TRBJ2-1 | 12 | TRBD2 | many | TRBV20-1 | TGCAGTGCTGGAGAGACTAGCGGGAAGCAGTTCTTC | CSAGETSGKQFF
TRBJ2-1 | 15 | TRBD2 | many | TRBV20-1 | TGCAGTGCTAGAGCTGGGACTAGCGGGTACAATGAGCAGTTCTTC | CSARAGTSGYNEQFF
TRBJ2-3 | 13 | . | many | TRBV7-9 | TGTGCCAGCAGGAACAGGGCAACAGATACGCAGTATTTT | CASRNRATDTQYF
TRBJ2-3 | 18 | . | once | TRBV6-4 | TGTGCCAGCAGTGACTCGAAGGTTCTAGCATTATTCACAGATACGCAGTATTTT | CASSDSKVLALFTDTQYF